The 18 T cell receptor beta chains reported below all come from one sample, sequenced in a study of cytomegalovirus exposure and HLA in healthy donors (dated by TCRdb to about 2017). Libraries were made using the immunoSEQ multiplex PCR assay. A mixture of 60 forward primers for TCR Vbeta segments and 13 reverse primers for TCR Jbeta segments was used in the multiplex PCR. TCRdb holds this immuneACCESS table with in-frame rearrangements only. Some clones are missing; in checked studies, unresolved V genes explain under half, and the rest has no known cause. The sample table shows 170,000 or so clones, and around 78% are seen once. Approximately 3.4% of the sample lies in the top ten. Sample: PBMCs. These receptors came from a woman in her forties or fifties in good health and CMV-seropositive.

The chain combines TRBV2 with TRBJ2-1; TRBD2 aligns across 7 bases. This CDR3 is 15 amino acids long. Unmatched junction bases numbered 11, after V lost 8 bases and J lost 4 bases. Germline V gene lookup returns CDR1 SNHLY and CDR2 FYNNEI. The CDR3 protein is CASGLTSDRYNEQFF. Here the CDR3 DNA reads TGTGCCAGCGGACTTACTAGCGACCGGTACAATGAGCAGTTCTTC.

This chain joins TRBV27 and TRBJ2-3, with TRBD2 identical over 8 bases. The CDR3 totals 15 residues. V lost 7 bases, J lost 0 bases, and 6 bases stayed unmatched. The germline gives CDR1 MNHEY, CDR2 SMNVEV (reference sequence). CDR3 sequence (DNA): TGTGCCAGCAAGAAGCGGGAGCCCAGCACAGATACGCAGTATTTT. It specifies CASKKREPSTDTQYF.

The chain employs TRBV7-2 and TRBJ1-5; TRBD1 is a possible D gene (6 bases). The CDR3 is 14 amino acids. Trimming stripped 4 bases from V and 7 bases from J, with 14 bases between. The germline V gene has CDR1 SGHTA and CDR2 FQGNSA. The CDR3 DNA reads TGTGCCAGCAGCTCCTCGAGGGGGTTACAGCCCCAGCATTTT. It translates to CASSSSRGLQPQHF.

V usage is TRBV6-5 and J usage is TRBJ2-7; D remains unclear. Germline CDR1 is MNHEY and CDR2 is SVGAGI. V was pared by 5 bases and J by 9 bases, with 17 bases between. This CDR3 spans 13 amino acids. The CDR3 DNA sequence: TGTGCCAGCAGTAACCCTCAGACTTTGGGGCAGTACTTC. Encoded protein: CASSNPQTLGQYF.

This clone has a single count. The chain links TRBV30 to TRBJ1-1, with D maybe TRBD1 (5 bases). Trimming took 8 bases from V and 4 from J, leaving 8 bases between them. Per germline, CDR1 GTSNPN and CDR2 SVGIG (reference sequence). CDR3 size: 10 residues. The CDR3 DNA is TGTGCCGGGGGGGTCACTGAAGCTTTCTTT. Translated, it gives CAGGVTEAFF.

With regard to this clone: An end of the junction differs from the germline gene, which may be a read error. CDR3 region: CSSSFLNTEAFF. The CDR3 DNA reads TGTTCCAGCAGCTTCTTAAACACTGAAGCTTTCTTT. The V and J genes are TRBV7-9 and TRBJ1-1; D unresolved. The CDR3 is 12 amino acids. Germline V gene sequence: CDR1 SEHNR, CDR2 FQNEAQ (reference sequence).

The sample holds one count of this clone. The chain couples TRBV18 to TRBJ2-1, with TRBD1 matching over 10 bases. The V segment lost 6 bases and the J segment 7 bases; nucleotides outside the gene matches: 3. The germline V gene encodes CDR1 KGHSH and CDR2 LQKENI. This CDR3 spans 13 amino acids. In DNA, the CDR3 is TGTGCCAGCTCCCCGGGACAGGGGAATGAGCAGTTCTTC. Its protein product is CASSPGQGNEQFF.

This rearrangement joins TRBV2 to TRBJ2-4; TRBD2 might be the D (5 bases). The CDR3 runs 14 residues. Trimming stripped 0 bases from V and 3 bases from J, with 6 bases between. CDR1 is SNHLY and CDR2 is FYNNEI in the germline V gene. The CDR3 DNA reads as TGTGCCAGCAGTGAAGCAGGAGGCAAAAACATTCAGTACTTC. Residues: CASSEAGGKNIQYF.

The V gene is TRBV7-2, the J gene TRBJ2-3; the D gene is possibly TRBD2 (6 bases). The length of the CDR3 is 15 residues. Germline CDR1 SGHTA, CDR2 FQGNSA. Trimming cost V 2 bases and J 3 bases, with 12 bases left between them. The CDR3 coding sequence is TGTGCCAGCAGCTTAAACGGGCGGGGAACAGATACGCAGTATTTT. Protein product: CASSLNGRGTDTQYF.

This chain joins TRBV7-9 and TRBJ2-7; D possibly corresponds to TRBD1 (6 bases). Trimming cost V 5 bases and J 0 bases, with 11 bases left between them. The CDR3 is 14 amino acids. In germline, CDR1 is SEHNR, CDR2 FQNEAQ (reference sequence). This CDR3 is CASSPGVSSYEQYF. The CDR3 DNA is TGTGCCAGCAGCCCAGGGGTTAGCTCCTACGAGCAGTACTTC.

V usage is TRBV30 and J usage is TRBJ2-1; the match to TRBD2 covers 13 bases. There are 15 residues in the CDR3. Looked up from germline, CDR1 is GTSNPN and CDR2 is SVGIG (reference sequence). The junction had 6 bases not matched to a gene; V was cut back by 3 bases and J by 7 bases. CDR3 region: CAWSVGLAGVNEQFF. CDR3 coding DNA: TGTGCCTGGAGCGTTGGACTAGCGGGAGTGAATGAGCAGTTCTTC.

The J gene is TRBJ2-4, the V gene TRBV4-3, with TRBD1 matching over 7 bases. With V trimmed by 4 bases and J by 2 bases, 8 bases remained unmatched. This CDR3 region has 16 residues. The V gene's germline CDR1 is LGHNA and CDR2 YSLEER. Here the CDR3 reads CASSPKRDSPKNIQYF. CDR3 bases: TGCGCCAGCAGCCCGAAACGGGACAGCCCCAAAAACATTCAGTACTTC.

V usage is TRBV11-2 and J usage is TRBJ2-7; 7 bases agree with TRBD2. V gave up 1 base and J gave up 1 base; unmatched junction bases: 4. The CDR3 loop spans 15 amino acids. The germline gives CDR1 SGHAT, CDR2 FQNNGV. This CDR3 is CASSLGAGVSYEQYF. The CDR3 DNA is TGTGCCAGCAGCTTAGGGGCGGGGGTATCCTACGAGCAGTACTTC.

This rearrangement joins TRBV4-2 to TRBJ1-1; 9 bases align to TRBD1. The CDR3 sequence is 14 residues long. V was clipped by 3 bases and J by 5 bases; unmatched bases: 4. From germline, CDR1 is LGHNA and CDR2 YNFKEQ. In DNA, the CDR3 is TGTGCCAGCAGCCACGGGACAGGGATGACTGAAGCTTTCTTT. As protein: CASSHGTGMTEAFF.

V and J are TRBV19 and TRBJ2-7; no reliable D call. Trimming took off 3 bases at V and 3 bases at J, with 9 bases between the two ends. Germline V gives CDR1 LNHDA, CDR2 SQIVND (reference sequence). The CDR3 runs to 13 residues. CDR3 sequence reads: CASSISPVYEQYF. DNA of the CDR3: TGTGCCAGTAGTATTAGTCCGGTCTACGAGCAGTACTTC. The whole variable domain, remainder taken from reference TRBV19 and TRBJ2-7, is DGGITQSPKYLFRKEGQNVTLSCEQNLNHDAMYWYRQDPGQGLRLIYYSQIVNDFQKGDIAEGYSVSREKKESFPLTVTSAQKNPTAFYLCASSISPVYEQYFGPGTRLTVT.

V and J are TRBV7-3 and TRBJ2-2, with 11 nucleotides matching TRBD2. Per germline, CDR1 SGHTA and CDR2 FQGTGA. V was clipped by 6 bases and J by 7 bases; unmatched bases: 4. The CDR3 is 14 amino acids. The CDR3 reads CASRTSGTSGELFF. The CDR3 region has the DNA TGTGCCAGCAGGACTAGCGGGACGAGCGGGGAGCTGTTTTTT.

The V and J genes are TRBV7-9 and TRBJ2-2, with a tentative D call TRBD2 (5 bases). Trimming cost V 5 bases and J 5 bases, with 15 bases left between them. This CDR3 region has 15 residues. Germline values: CDR1 SEHNR, CDR2 FQNEAQ (reference sequence). The CDR3 here is CASSPGLPGTGELFF. DNA of the CDR3: TGTGCCAGCAGCCCTGGGCTCCCGGGGACCGGGGAGCTGTTTTTT.

V and J are TRBV29-1 and TRBJ2-5, with a weak D call TRBD2 (5 bases). The CDR3 runs to 12 residues. With 7 bases removed from V and 0 bases from J, the gap between germline ends came to 9 bases. The V gene's germline CDR1 is SQVTM and CDR2 ANQGSEA. CDR3 protein: CSAAGDQETQYF. CDR3 coding DNA: TGCAGCGCCGCCGGGGACCAAGAGACCCAGTACTTC.